The clone carrying this T cell receptor (beta chain) was seen many times. Antigen specificity is unknown. The data were obtained in a study of blood T cells in healthy people across ages. Isolation per sample recovered at least 7 million PBMCs. A second PCR of 7 to 11 cycles used a sample-barcoded 5' primer and a J-beta primer mix. Each cDNA molecule was tagged by a template-switch adaptor with 12 random nucleotides. TCRdb reprocessed the 5' RACE reads via MiXCR and lists one record per CDR3 protein. The table lists about 1.7 million distinct CDR3 sequences, 28% of them singletons. General observations from the study: TCR beta diversity correlated strongly with naive T cell percentage. Age advanced and TCR beta diversity per million T cells fell, roughly linearly.

The germline V and J ends were trimmed by 4 bases and 4 bases, with 10 bases remaining between them. Germline V gives CDR1 SQVTM, CDR2 ANQGSEA. The length of the CDR3 is 12 residues. The J gene is TRBJ1-2, the V gene TRBV29-1; possibly TRBD1 for D (6 bases). The origin of this receptor is a woman aged 25 to 39 in good health. The specimen was blood. CDR3 protein: CSVVGGAYGYTF. Written as DNA, the CDR3 is TGCAGCGTTGTTGGGGGCGCCTATGGCTACACCTTC.